The 28 T cell receptor beta chains listed next were all sequenced from one sample in a study of OX40 agonist ivuxolimab in advanced cancers. Profiled with immunoSEQ multiplex PCR; TCRdb holds only in-frame clones, not every one. The sample shows 70,000 or so clones, roughly 89% of them seen only once. The sequencing here drew on CD4+ or CD8+ T cells sorted from blood, taken in a trial of the OX40 agonist ivuxolimab. These receptors all come from an adult with an advanced solid tumor such as melanoma, head and neck, liver or kidney cancer.

The count of this clone is one. The chain carries TRBV6-6 and TRBJ2-7; possibly TRBD1 or TRBD2 for D (5 bases each). Trimming took 4 bases from V and 2 from J, leaving 12 bases between them. Germline V gene lookup returns CDR1 MNHNY and CDR2 SVGAGI (reference sequence). The CDR3 loop spans 14 amino acids. The CDR3 region is CASSSRGTAYEQYF. DNA for the CDR3: TGTGCCAGCAGTTCTCGAGGGACGGCCTACGAGCAGTACTTC.

The V and J genes are TRBV18 and TRBJ2-3; no clear D. Trimming removed 6 bases at V and 6 bases at J, with 13 bases between. This CDR3 region has 13 residues. The germline V gene encodes CDR1 KGHSH and CDR2 LQKENI. CDR3 DNA sequence: TGTGCCAGCTCCCGAATCGTCCGGGATACGCAGTATTTT. Protein sequence: CASSRIVRDTQYF.

The J gene is TRBJ2-7, the V gene TRBV5-1; D might be TRBD1 (6 bases). This CDR3 contains 15 residues. Between the trimmed V and J ends, which lost 2 bases and 2 bases, there was a span of 14 bases. The germline V gene encodes CDR1 SGHRS and CDR2 YFSETQ. The CDR3 coding sequence is TGCGCCAGCAGCTTTTCCGGGACACCTACCTACGAGCAGTACTTC. This codes for CASSFSGTPTYEQYF.

The chain has TRBV29-1 and TRBJ2-5, with 9 bases identical to TRBD1. Germline V gene lookup returns CDR1 SQVTM and CDR2 ANQGSEA. V gave up 5 bases and J gave up 1 base; unmatched junction bases: 8. The CDR3 runs to 15 residues. Here the CDR3 DNA reads TGCAGCGTTTATACTCCGGGACAGGGCCAAGAGACCCAGTACTTC. Protein: CSVYTPGQGQETQYF.

The chain uses TRBV27 and TRBJ2-7, with D maybe TRBD2 (5 bases). V lost 8 bases and J lost 6, with 17 bases in between. The length of the CDR3 is 13 residues. Germline assignment: CDR1 MNHEY and CDR2 SMNVEV (reference sequence). The CDR3 region has the DNA TGTGCCAGCCCCCATGGACTGGCTGTCGAGCAGTACTTC. Its protein product is CASPHGLAVEQYF.

V and J are TRBV5-1 and TRBJ2-2, with TRBD1 identical over 7 bases. J lost 4 bases, V lost 3 bases, and 6 bases had no gene match. In germline, CDR1 is SGHRS, CDR2 YFSETQ. The CDR3 extends over 15 amino acids. The CDR3 DNA follows: TGCGCCAGCAGCTCAGACAGGGCTGCCACCGGGGAGCTGTTTTTT. It translates to CASSSDRAATGELFF.

This chain links TRBV28 with TRBJ1-1; D is unresolved. Looked up from germline, CDR1 is MDHEN and CDR2 is SYDVKM. CDR3 length: 13 amino acids. V was trimmed by 7 bases and J by 0 bases, leaving 9 bases between them. In DNA form, the CDR3 reads TGTGCCAGCACCCTCACAGTGAACACTGAAGCTTTCTTT. Encoded protein: CASTLTVNTEAFF. Full variable domain (missing parts from reference TRBV28 and TRBJ1-1): DVKVTQSSRYLVKRTGEKVFLECVQDMDHENMFWYRQDPGLGLRLIYFSYDVKMKEKGDIPEGYSVSREKKERFSLILESASTNQTSMYLCASTLTVNTEAFFGQGTRLTVV.

This clone has only one observation. The V gene is TRBV29-1, the J gene TRBJ2-4, with D perhaps matching TRBD1 (6 bases). The CDR3 is 14 amino acids. V was clipped by 4 bases and J by 0 bases, with 10 bases between them. CDR1 is SQVTM and CDR2 is ANQGSEA in the germline V gene. The DNA for the CDR3 is TGCAGCGTTGGACAGGACCTAGCCAAAAACATTCAGTACTTC. Protein: CSVGQDLAKNIQYF.

This rearrangement joins TRBV14 to TRBJ2-7; 7 bases match TRBD1. The V and J ends lost 4 bases and 0 bases, in that order; junction bases with no gene match: 18. Germline CDR1 is SGHDN and CDR2 is FVKESK. The CDR3 is 19 residues long. CDR3 DNA sequence: TGTGCCAGCAGCCGGCAGGGGGTGGGAATGTCTATCAGCTCCTACGAGCAGTACTTC. Its protein is CASSRQGVGMSISSYEQYF.

This clone came up a few times. The chain joins TRBV5-1 to TRBJ2-2, with 7 bases matching TRBD2. Looked up from germline, CDR1 is SGHRS and CDR2 is YFSETQ. Losses at the gene ends were 7 bases for V and 4 bases for J; bases not matched to a gene: 13. There are 16 residues in the CDR3. The CDR3 loop is CASAIIAGAGTGELFF. The DNA for the CDR3 is TGCGCCAGCGCCATTATTGCGGGAGCCGGCACCGGGGAGCTGTTTTTT.

The chain carries TRBV7-9 and TRBJ2-5; the D is unclear. V was cut by 5 bases and J by 5 bases, with 12 bases left in between. Germline loops: CDR1 SEHNR, CDR2 FQNEAQ (reference sequence). The CDR3 spans 13 residues. The DNA for the CDR3 is TGTGCCAGCAGCGGAAACTTTCTGGAGACCCAGTACTTC. Translating it yields CASSGNFLETQYF.

The chain joins TRBV5-1 to TRBJ2-3; D gene unclear. Trimming pared 4 bases from V and 0 bases from J, leaving 9 bases between. Germline V gene lookup returns CDR1 SGHRS and CDR2 YFSETQ. The CDR3 runs 14 residues. CDR3 in DNA: TGCGCCAGCAGCCGGCGAGCTAGCACAGATACGCAGTATTTT. Translated, it gives CASSRRASTDTQYF. Full variable domain (remainder filled in from reference TRBV5-1 and TRBJ2-3): KAGVTQTPRYLIKTRGQQVTLSCSPISGHRSVSWYQQTPGQGLQFLFEYFSETQRNKGNFPGRFSGRQFSNSRSEMNVSTLELGDSALYLCASSRRASTDTQYFGPGTRLTVL.

This chain links TRBV4-2 with TRBJ1-4; 8 nucleotides align to TRBD1. Germline V gives CDR1 LGHNA, CDR2 YNFKEQ. This CDR3 has 15 amino acids. Losses at the gene ends were 2 bases for V and 8 bases for J; bases not matched to a gene: 7. The CDR3 protein is CASSQPGQEREKLFF. CDR3 DNA sequence: TGTGCCAGCAGCCAACCGGGACAGGAGAGAGAAAAACTGTTTTTT.

In this sample, this clone turned up once. Other nucleotide sequences from this sample produce the same CDR3. The genes are TRBV2 and TRBJ1-4; 8 bases agree with TRBD1. V shed 3 bases, J shed 16 bases, and the junction held 7 bases outside the gene matches. This CDR3 has 12 amino acids. The germline V gene encodes CDR1 SNHLY and CDR2 FYNNEI. The DNA for the CDR3 is TGTGCCAGCAGTGAGGGAATAGGGACAGGGTTTTTT. Translation gives CASSEGIGTGFF. Using reference TRBV2 and TRBJ1-4 for the parts outside the CDR3, the full variable domain is EPEVTQTPSHQVTQMGQEVILRCVPISNHLYFYWYRQILGQKVEFLVSFYNNEISEKSEIFDDQFSVERPDGSNFTLKIRSTKLEDSAMYFCASSEGIGTGFFGSGTQLSVL.

The V call is TRBV7-2, the J call TRBJ2-2; 13 nucleotides agree with TRBD2. Germline V gives CDR1 SGHTA, CDR2 FQGNSA. The CDR3 length is 16 residues. V trimming: 3 bases; J trimming: 8 bases; junction bases outside the gene matches: 6. In DNA, the CDR3 is TGTGCCAGCAGCTTCCAATTACTAGCGGGAGGGGGGGAGCTGTTTTTT. Translation gives CASSFQLLAGGGELFF.

The CDR3 DNA reads as TGTGCCAGCAGCTTAACAAGGGCCACAGATACGCAGTATTTT. The encoded protein is CASSLTRATDTQYF. This chain joins TRBV7-3 and TRBJ2-3; D remains ambiguous. Germline CDR1 is SGHTA and CDR2 is FQGTGA. This CDR3 spans 14 amino acids. V dropped 0 bases and J dropped 2 bases, with 6 bases sitting between them.

This clone was recorded once. The chain combines TRBV28 with TRBJ2-5, with D tentatively TRBD1 or TRBD2 (6 bases each). Trimming left V 7 bases short and J 5 bases short, with 14 bases between. There are 13 residues in the CDR3. CDR1 and CDR2 from the germline V gene are MDHEN and SYDVKM. DNA for the CDR3: TGTGCCAGCAATAGAGGGGGGCGGGAGACCCAGTACTTC. It translates to CASNRGGRETQYF.

As for this clone: Other DNA sequences within the sample encode an identical CDR3. The rearrangement links TRBV28 to TRBJ2-5; the match to TRBD1 covers 9 bases. The germline gives CDR1 MDHEN, CDR2 SYDVKM. This CDR3 has 12 residues. V gave up 10 bases and J gave up 5 bases; unmatched junction bases: 5. The CDR3 sequence: CATGTGKETQYF. The CDR3 DNA is TGTGCCACTGGGACAGGGAAGGAGACCCAGTACTTC.

Here the CDR3 reads CASSQTAQDNQPQHF. The DNA of the CDR3 is TGTGCCAGCTCACAGACAGCACAAGACAATCAGCCCCAGCATTTT. V usage is TRBV18 and J usage is TRBJ1-5; weak D call: TRBD1 (5 bases). This CDR3 contains 15 residues. Deletions cut 4 bases from V and 3 bases from J, with 13 bases between. Germline-derived CDR1 and CDR2 are KGHSH and LQKENI. The complete variable domain, with remaining parts taken from reference TRBV18 and TRBJ1-5, reads NAGVMQNPRHLVRRRGQEARLRCSPMKGHSHVYWYRQLPEEGLKFMVYLQKENIIDESGMPKERFSAEFPKEGPSILRIQQVVRGDSAAYFCASSQTAQDNQPQHFGDGTRLSIL.

This clone was seen only a few times. The chain combines TRBV7-8 with TRBJ1-2; D unclear. Trimming stripped 0 bases from V and 8 bases from J, with 10 bases between. Per the germline V gene, CDR1 is SGHVS and CDR2 is FQNEAQ. The CDR3 is 13 amino acids. DNA of the CDR3: TGTGCCAGCAGCTTAGCTGAGGGTGGCGGCTACACCTTC. Its translation is CASSLAEGGGYTF.

The chain carries TRBV7-6 and TRBJ2-5; D possibly uses TRBD1 or TRBD2 (5 bases each). Germline-derived CDR1 and CDR2 are SGHVS and FNYEAQ. Deletions cut 6 bases from V and 4 bases from J, with 15 bases between. The CDR3 has 14 amino acids. The CDR3 nucleotides are TGTGCCAGCAGAGACGGGGCCCGGGGAGAGACCCAGTACTTC. Its protein product is CASRDGARGETQYF.

V gene TRBV5-1 combines with J gene TRBJ2-5, with 9 bases aligning to TRBD2. The CDR3 has 17 amino acids. CDR1 is SGHRS and CDR2 is YFSETQ in the germline V gene. Trimming removed 1 base from V and 5 bases from J; junction bases left unmatched: 12. This chain's CDR3 is CASSLQGSGRGGETQYF. For the CDR3, the DNA is TGCGCCAGCAGCTTGCAAGGTAGCGGGAGAGGAGGGGAGACCCAGTACTTC.

This rearrangement joins TRBV7-2 to TRBJ2-4; TRBD2 matches at 9 bases. From germline, CDR1 is SGHTA and CDR2 FQGNSA. The CDR3 is 17 amino acids. With 4 bases clipped from V and 6 bases from J, the junction kept 13 bases outside the gene matches. CDR3 coding DNA: TGTGCCAGCAGCTCTGGTAGCGGGAGCCGGCGGGGAAACATTCAGTACTTC. It codes for CASSSGSGSRRGNIQYF.

To note about this clone: Other DNA sequences within the sample encode an identical CDR3. The genes are TRBV6-5 and TRBJ2-7, with D perhaps matching TRBD1 (7 bases). Trimming removed 5 bases at V and 5 bases at J, with 16 bases between. The CDR3 extends over 14 amino acids. CDR1 MNHEY and CDR2 SVGAGI come from the germline V gene. The CDR3 DNA sequence: TGTGCCAGCAGTAAGCGACAGGGAGGCCACGAGCAGTACTTC. Protein: CASSKRQGGHEQYF.

The chain has TRBV4-3 and TRBJ2-1; 9 bases fit TRBD2. After removal of 0 bases from V and 6 bases from J, the junction contained 6 bases not matched to a gene. The CDR3 totals 16 residues. CDR1 is LGHNA and CDR2 is YSLEER in the germline V gene. The CDR3: CASSQEVAGVGNEQFF. CDR3 in DNA: TGCGCCAGCAGCCAAGAGGTAGCGGGAGTTGGCAATGAGCAGTTCTTC.

This clone was recorded once. The chain uses TRBV7-2 and TRBJ2-7; 7 bases line up with TRBD1. V was pared by 1 base and J by 5 bases, with 8 bases of the junction left unmatched. This CDR3 region has 15 residues. The germline gives CDR1 SGHTA, CDR2 FQGNSA. The CDR3, as DNA: TGTGCCAGCAGCTTAGTCTCCGAGGGGGCCCACGAGCAGTACTTC. This translates into CASSLVSEGAHEQYF.

This chain links TRBV6-5 with TRBJ2-3, with 8 positions matching TRBD2. V trimming: 6 bases; J trimming: 1 base; junction bases outside the gene matches: 6. The CDR3 length is 15 residues. Germline V gene data show CDR1 as MNHEY and CDR2 as SVGAGI. The CDR3 nucleotides are TGTGCCAGCAGCCACCGACTAGCGCGCACAGATACGCAGTATTTT. Encoded protein: CASSHRLARTDTQYF.

DNA for the CDR3: TGTGCCAGCAGTTACCGGACAGGGGTAACTGAAGCTTTCTTT. Residues: CASSYRTGVTEAFF. The chain links TRBV6-6 to TRBJ1-1, with 9 bases lining up with TRBD1. The trim removed 2 bases at V and 5 bases at J, leaving 3 bases unmatched. This CDR3 contains 14 residues. CDR1 is MNHNY, CDR2 SVGAGI, per germline (reference sequence).